Listed below are T cell receptor beta chains from one sample, sequenced in a study of T cells after yellow fever vaccination. One entry per CDR3 protein results from TCRdb running MiXCR on the 5' RACE reads. The sample holds 400,000 or so distinct CDR3 sequences, about 17% seen once. This specimen was PBMCs, taken before the yellow fever booster vaccination. Source of these receptors: a man aged 18 to 30 who received the YFV17D yellow fever vaccine. Both conserved end residues are part of each CDR3.

cdr3_length	v_call	j_call	cdr3_aa
15	TRBV7-8	TRBJ2-2	CASSPLAGVSGELFF
11	TRBV12-3/TRBV12-4	TRBJ2-5	CASSSGTRKYF
16	TRBV5-1	TRBJ1-4	CASSYGQQRGNEKLFF
17	TRBV9	TRBJ1-2	CASSAAYRDQGYGGYTF
12	TRBV7-2	TRBJ2-6	CASNPRANVLTF
14	TRBV4-2	TRBJ2-3	CASSQDLPGDTQYF
14	TRBV15	TRBJ2-1	CAISQGVPYNEQFF
11	TRBV7-9	TRBJ1-1	CASSLVGEAFF
17	TRBV7-3	TRBJ2-6	CASSPSGGRVGANVLTF
14	TRBV20-1	TRBJ1-3	CSAGLQGLGNTIYF
14	TRBV7-2	TRBJ2-5	CASSLSSNRETQYF
15	TRBV5-1	TRBJ2-1	CASRLLAGGQGEQFF
14	TRBV10-3	TRBJ2-1	CATVTGLGYNEQFF
14	TRBV2	TRBJ1-4	CASRTGREDEKLFF
14	TRBV29-1	TRBJ1-2	CSAKTGSGLYGYTF
12	TRBV29-1	TRBJ2-2	CSVFGSTGELFF
14	TRBV7-9	TRBJ2-5	CASSLVGARETQYF
15	TRBV5-1	TRBJ2-5	CASSLGQWYQETQYF
13	TRBV5-1	TRBJ2-5	CASSSGPEETQYF
13	TRBV9	TRBJ1-1	CASSVGGSTEAFF
12	TRBV20-1	TRBJ2-3	CSARGLAGTQYF
16	TRBV20-1	TRBJ1-4	CSASPALTGGNEKLFF
15	TRBV2	TRBJ2-1	CASSPRRTGDNEQFF
13	TRBV6-2/TRBV6-3	TRBJ1-5	CASSYSLMQPQHF
15	TRBV9	TRBJ1-4	CASSVEVSGSEKLFF
13	TRBV7-2	TRBJ1-2	CASSFGANYGYTF
12	TRBV11-2	TRBJ2-1	CASGDSYNEQFF
13	TRBV7-2	TRBJ2-2	CASSPFNTGELFF
17	TRBV7-6	TRBJ2-1	CASSRETGGATYNEQFF
12	TRBV6-5	TRBJ1-2	CAAAGTGYGYTF
13	TRBV6-5	TRBJ1-2	CASSKGQGYGYTF
17	TRBV5-1	TRBJ2-1	CASSLMTLSGGYNEQFF
14	TRBV7-8	TRBJ1-2	CASSLSAFNYGYTF
13	TRBV6-2/TRBV6-3	TRBJ1-2	CASSYHHRGGYTF
14	TRBV20-1	TRBJ2-5	CSARDYGRGETQYF
16	TRBV5-1	TRBJ1-5	CASSWGTGDSNQPQHF
13	TRBV20-1	TRBJ2-3	CSIEGGGTDTQYF
15	TRBV4-1	TRBJ2-5	CASSQGSGTAETQYF
12	TRBV20-1	TRBJ1-1	CSVNPGVTEAFF
15	TRBV6-5	TRBJ2-7	CASSTYGGARNEQYF
12	TRBV7-2	TRBJ2-3	CASSRPGDTQYF
12	TRBV5-6	TRBJ2-5	CASSLNRGDQYF
14	TRBV6-5	TRBJ2-5	CASSSGLYQETQYF
16	TRBV7-6	TRBJ2-1	CASSPLQLSSYNEQFF
16	TRBV6-5	TRBJ2-3	CASSYSGGTGTDTQYF
16	TRBV29-1	TRBJ1-1	CSVDLSGAITGTEAFF
13	TRBV29-1	TRBJ2-1	CSVWGLRGDEQFF
13	TRBV10-3	TRBJ1-1	CAIGTGEETEAFF
16	TRBV15	TRBJ2-2	CATSRTRQAVHGELFF
15	TRBV5-1	TRBJ1-1	CASSFNAGMNTEAFF
15	TRBV7-9	TRBJ2-7	CASRQEEGRGAEQYF
12	TRBV5-1	TRBJ1-1	CASSQSNGEAFF
15	TRBV7-3	TRBJ2-1	CASSLIAGGPSEQFF
15	TRBV7-9	TRBJ1-3	CASSLHTGIGNTIYF
17	TRBV20-1	TRBJ2-5	CSAPPVDSRGGGETQYF
14	TRBV4-3	TRBJ2-2	CASSQVLLTGELFF
14	TRBV27	TRBJ1-4	CASSLDAANEKLFF
16	TRBV4-2	TRBJ2-1	CASSQDPAGDYNEQFF